Detailed here is one TCR beta chain. Its antigen is unknown. This likely traces to a read error, being one base from a far larger clone. Molecular barcoded adaptors covering alpha/delta and beta/gamma chains were used on about 0.4 ug RNA. TCRdb passed the reads through MiXCR, listing each CDR3 protein once. Among about 47,000 distinct CDR3 sequences listed, approximately 12% were seen once. In germline, CDR1 is SGHNT, CDR2 YENEEA. The CDR3 length is 17 residues. This sample stems from a study of read filtering for tumor transcriptome and immune sequencing. Turning to the study itself: The cohort had over 16 men and approximately 15 women aged roughly 40 to 90, mean about 67 years. Fewer than 10 patients were R-ISS I, approximately 15 were R-ISS II, 6 or 7 were R-ISS III. Study-level points and caveats: The sorted CD138-negative fraction was a mixed bone marrow immune population, not purified T cells.

This TCR was sampled from a donor aged 40 or older with multiple myeloma. This rearrangement joins TRBV11-3 to TRBJ2-1; 10 positions agree with TRBD2. The source material was a population of CD138-negative cells sorted from bone marrow. CDR3 coding DNA: TGTTCCAGCAGCTTAGTCTTCGGACTAGCGGACTACAATGAGCAGTTCTTC. This sequence encodes CSSSLVFGLADYNEQFF.